The T cell receptor beta chain described here comes from a study of cytomegalovirus exposure and HLA in healthy donors. Study-level results: A later analysis showed HLA-associated TCR beta chains outstripping equally common others in clonal expansion. With later analysis, a missense DCLRE1C variant became linked to TCR beta V- and J-gene trimming. Cytomegalovirus status, reportedly, was diagnosed with high specificity and sensitivity by the classifier.

PCR was performed using 60 Vbeta and 13 Jbeta primers. The method was immunoSEQ multiplex PCR; TCRdb's version includes in-frame clones alone and lacks a portion of them. Here the sample spans roughly 240,000 clones, 80% to 90% being singletons. Germline CDR1 and CDR2: LNHDA and SQIVND (reference sequence). After removal of 6 bases from V and 2 bases from J, the junction contained 6 bases not matched to a gene. The CDR3 is 14 residues long. Donors were ostensibly healthy at sampling, although undocumented immune exposures were probable. With regard to this clone: The antigen is undetermined.

This TCR was recovered from a girl under 10 years old in good health and CMV-seronegative. The chain carries TRBV19 and TRBJ2-7, with 8 positions matching TRBD2. Material: PBMCs. CDR3: CASSLAGPPYEQYF. The CDR3 nucleotides read TGTGCCAGTAGCTTAGCGGGGCCCCCCTACGAGCAGTACTTC.